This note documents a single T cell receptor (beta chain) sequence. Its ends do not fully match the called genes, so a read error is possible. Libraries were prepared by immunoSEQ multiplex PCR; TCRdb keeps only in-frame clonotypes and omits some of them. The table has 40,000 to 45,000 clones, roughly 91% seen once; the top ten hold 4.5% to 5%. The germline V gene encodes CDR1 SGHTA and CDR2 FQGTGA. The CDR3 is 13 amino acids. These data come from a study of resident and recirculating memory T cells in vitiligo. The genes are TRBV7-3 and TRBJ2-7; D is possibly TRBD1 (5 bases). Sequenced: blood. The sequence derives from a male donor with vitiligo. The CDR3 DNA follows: TGTGCCAGCAGCCCAACTTTTCGGACACGAGTAATCTTC. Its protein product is CASSPTFRTRVIF.